These 19 T cell receptor beta chains share one sample of origin, sequenced in a study of T cell changes during pregnancy in multiple sclerosis. Produced via immunoSEQ multiplex PCR; TCRdb's table is partial and in-frame only. The data hold some 97,000 clones, with around 93% observed a single time. Specimen: peripheral blood, collected before pregnancy. The receptors shown here come from a female donor with multiple sclerosis, enrolled in a pregnancy study.

The chain has TRBV27 and TRBJ2-7, with 7 bases identical to TRBD2. This CDR3 has 14 residues. In germline, CDR1 is MNHEY, CDR2 SMNVEV (reference sequence). The junction had 4 bases not matched to a gene; V was cut back by 3 bases and J by 2 bases. As DNA, the CDR3 is TGTGCCAGCAGTTTGCGGGGGTATACCTACGAGCAGTACTTC. It translates to CASSLRGYTYEQYF.

The chain is built from TRBV27 and TRBJ2-7, with 8 positions matching TRBD1. V shed 3 bases, J shed 6 bases, and the junction held 7 bases outside the gene matches. This CDR3 comprises 14 residues. Germline V gives CDR1 MNHEY, CDR2 SMNVEV (reference sequence). This CDR3 reads CASSFGQGAPEQYF. The CDR3 coding sequence is TGTGCCAGCAGTTTTGGTCAGGGGGCGCCCGAGCAGTACTTC.

The gene calls are TRBV30 and TRBJ2-7; possible D gene TRBD1, 6 bases. The CDR3 contains 17 residues. Germline V gene lookup returns CDR1 GTSNPN and CDR2 SVGIG (reference sequence). Trimming took 1 base from V and 2 from J, leaving 21 bases between them. The CDR3 is CAWSARGHREKPYEQYF. The CDR3 DNA sequence: TGTGCCTGGAGTGCTAGGGGACATCGAGAAAAACCCTACGAGCAGTACTTC.

This clone appeared once. The V call is TRBV19, the J call TRBJ2-3; D not certain. Germline V gene data show CDR1 as LNHDA and CDR2 as SQIVND (reference sequence). CDR3 size: 13 residues. V lost 3 bases, J lost 4 bases, and 8 bases lay in between. The CDR3 protein is CASSIQVPDTQYF. The CDR3, as DNA: TGTGCCAGTAGTATCCAGGTCCCAGATACGCAGTATTTT.

The rearrangement joins TRBV20-1 to TRBJ1-2; D remains ambiguous. The CDR3 has 10 residues. Trimming pared 3 bases from V and 4 bases from J, leaving 3 bases between. CDR1 is DFQATT, CDR2 SNEGSKA, per germline (reference sequence). The CDR3 nucleotides read TGCAGTGCTAGCGGCTATGGCTACACCTTC. Translation gives CSASGYGYTF.

A few counts support this clone. The chain links TRBV6-6 to TRBJ1-5, with 9 bases lining up with TRBD1. CDR3 length equals 14 residues. J was trimmed by 5 bases and V by 4 bases; bases with no gene match: 3. Germline assignment: CDR1 MNHNY and CDR2 SVGAGI (reference sequence). The CDR3 DNA reads TGTGCCAGCAGTTCCGGGACAGGGCATCAGCCCCAGCATTTT. It specifies CASSSGTGHQPQHF.

The rearrangement uses TRBV7-9 and TRBJ2-7; the match to TRBD2 covers 11 bases. CDR1 SEHNR and CDR2 FQNEAQ come from the germline V gene (reference sequence). The length of the CDR3 is 15 residues. The trim removed 4 bases at V and 4 bases at J, leaving 6 bases unmatched. Here the CDR3 DNA reads TGTGCCAGCAGCTACTATAGCGGGAGGGCATACGAGCAGTACTTC. The encoded protein is CASSYYSGRAYEQYF.

This chain uses TRBV5-1 with TRBJ2-3; D perhaps matches TRBD2 (5 bases). The CDR3 is 15 amino acids. CDR1 and CDR2 from the germline V gene are SGHRS and YFSETQ. Trimming took 3 bases from V and 5 from J, leaving 16 bases between them. The CDR3 here is CASSSDSDEGDTQYF. In DNA form, the CDR3 reads TGCGCCAGCAGCTCGGATAGCGACGAGGGAGATACGCAGTATTTT. Full variable domain (outside the CDR3, taken from reference TRBV5-1 and TRBJ2-3): KAGVTQTPRYLIKTRGQQVTLSCSPISGHRSVSWYQQTPGQGLQFLFEYFSETQRNKGNFPGRFSGRQFSNSRSEMNVSTLELGDSALYLCASSSDSDEGDTQYFGPGTRLTVL.

The rearrangement uses TRBV28 and TRBJ2-3; TRBD2 aligns across 12 bases. CDR3 length: 16 residues. Germline values: CDR1 MDHEN, CDR2 SYDVKM. The ends lost 2 bases at V and 4 bases at J; junction bases unmatched: 4. The CDR3 protein is CASSLPGLAGPDTQYF. For the CDR3, the DNA is TGTGCCAGCAGTTTACCGGGACTAGCGGGCCCAGATACGCAGTATTTT.

This rearrangement joins TRBV4-1 to TRBJ2-7; tentative D call: TRBD1 (6 bases). Between the trimmed V and J ends, which lost 1 base and 6 bases, there was a span of 13 bases. CDR3 length: 14 residues. CDR1 is MGHRA and CDR2 is YSYEKL in the germline V gene. The CDR3 region is CASSQVQGFGEQYF. The CDR3 DNA sequence: TGCGCCAGCAGCCAAGTACAGGGTTTCGGCGAGCAGTACTTC.

This chain links TRBV27 with TRBJ1-5, with 7 bases matching TRBD1. Germline V gene sequence: CDR1 MNHEY, CDR2 SMNVEV (reference sequence). This CDR3 has 14 residues. Trimming cost V 6 bases and J 3 bases; bases outside gene matches: 5. CDR3 residues: CASSQTGFNQPQHF. The CDR3 DNA sequence: TGTGCCAGCAGCCAGACAGGGTTCAATCAGCCCCAGCATTTT.

The J gene is TRBJ2-7, the V gene TRBV6-1, with D possibly TRBD2 on 5 matching bases. Germline CDR1 MNHNS, CDR2 SASEGT. The CDR3 is 13 residues long. The V gene lost 2 bases and the J gene lost 4 bases, with 9 bases spanning the gap. The CDR3 nucleotides are TGTGCCAGCAGTGAATCCCTAGCATACGAGCAGTACTTC. Its protein is CASSESLAYEQYF.

The rearrangement uses TRBV27 and TRBJ1-1; D is perhaps TRBD1 (6 bases). Per the germline V gene, CDR1 is MNHEY and CDR2 is SMNVEV (reference sequence). The germline V and J ends were trimmed by 6 bases and 5 bases, with 13 bases remaining between them. The CDR3 loop spans 13 amino acids. The chain's CDR3 is CASRSGVLTEAFF. The DNA for the CDR3 is TGTGCCAGCAGGTCAGGGGTTTTAACTGAAGCTTTCTTT.

The rearrangement joins TRBV9 to TRBJ2-2; TRBD2 matches 13 bases. Trimming took 4 bases from V and 4 from J; bases not matched to a gene: 4. The CDR3 contains 16 residues. Germline loops: CDR1 SGDLS, CDR2 YYNGEE. This chain's CDR3 is CASSPGLAGRTGELFF. DNA for the CDR3: TGTGCCAGCAGCCCGGGACTAGCGGGACGCACCGGGGAGCTGTTTTTT.

The rearrangement joins TRBV12-5 to TRBJ2-1, with 15 bases fitting TRBD2. This CDR3 region has 15 residues. J lost 6 bases, V lost 5 bases, and 2 bases had no gene match. Germline V CDR1 and CDR2: LGHNT, FRNRAP. The CDR3 DNA follows: TGTGCTAGTGGTCCGGGACTAGCGGGAGGCAATGAGCAGTTCTTC. It is translated as CASGPGLAGGNEQFF.

The rearrangement links TRBV27 to TRBJ2-7, with D possibly being TRBD2 (5 bases). The germline V gene encodes CDR1 MNHEY and CDR2 SMNVEV (reference sequence). The V end lost 8 bases, the J end lost 6 bases, and 17 bases lay between the germline ends. The CDR3 sequence is 13 residues long. In nucleotides, the CDR3 is TGTGCCAGCGGGAAAGGACTCCCTTTCGAGCAGTACTTC. Protein sequence: CASGKGLPFEQYF.

The V call is TRBV14, the J call TRBJ2-1; the D is unclear. The CDR3 contains 13 residues. Germline-derived CDR1 and CDR2 are SGHDN and FVKESK. V lost 1 base and J 8 bases, leaving 9 bases between the germline ends. This chain's CDR3 is CASSQAVVYEQFF. The CDR3 DNA follows: TGTGCCAGCAGCCAAGCGGTAGTCTATGAGCAGTTCTTC.

V gene TRBV27 combines with J gene TRBJ1-2, with a tentative D call TRBD1 (6 bases). With 5 bases removed from V and 8 bases from J, the gap between germline ends came to 15 bases. Germline assignment: CDR1 MNHEY and CDR2 SMNVEV (reference sequence). The CDR3 spans 13 residues. The CDR3 loop is CASSLIAGVGYTF. The CDR3 DNA reads TGTGCCAGCAGTCTTATAGCAGGGGTGGGCTACACCTTC.

This rearrangement joins TRBV18 to TRBJ2-1, with D uncertain. With 2 bases removed from V and 8 bases from J, the gap between germline ends came to 16 bases. CDR1 is KGHSH, CDR2 LQKENI, per germline. This CDR3 is 15 amino acids long. CDR3 region: CASSPIINPTDEQFF. The CDR3 DNA reads as TGTGCCAGCTCACCAATAATCAACCCTACGGATGAGCAGTTCTTC.